This T cell receptor beta chain was identified in a study of blood T cell repertoires in COVID-19. Looked up from germline, CDR1 is SNHLY and CDR2 is FYNNEI. V gave up 0 bases and J gave up 0 bases, with 12 bases separating them. CDR3 length: 17 amino acids. Method: immunoSEQ multiplex PCR; TCRdb's copy keeps in-frame clones and lacks some. The sample lists 100,000 to 150,000 clones, around four fifths occurring once. The clonotype originates from an elderly man with active or convalescent COVID-19. The chain uses TRBV2 and TRBJ1-5; no firm D call. Sample: peripheral blood. CDR3 sequence (DNA): TGTGCCAGCAGTGAAGCGGCGGATTCCTATAGCAATCAGCCCCAGCATTTT. Translating it yields CASSEAADSYSNQPQHF. Based on the CDR3 plus reference TRBV2 and TRBJ1-5, the full variable domain is EPEVTQTPSHQVTQMGQEVILRCVPISNHLYFYWYRQILGQKVEFLVSFYNNEISEKSEIFDDQFSVERPDGSNFTLKIRSTKLEDSAMYFCASSEAADSYSNQPQHFGDGTRLSIL.